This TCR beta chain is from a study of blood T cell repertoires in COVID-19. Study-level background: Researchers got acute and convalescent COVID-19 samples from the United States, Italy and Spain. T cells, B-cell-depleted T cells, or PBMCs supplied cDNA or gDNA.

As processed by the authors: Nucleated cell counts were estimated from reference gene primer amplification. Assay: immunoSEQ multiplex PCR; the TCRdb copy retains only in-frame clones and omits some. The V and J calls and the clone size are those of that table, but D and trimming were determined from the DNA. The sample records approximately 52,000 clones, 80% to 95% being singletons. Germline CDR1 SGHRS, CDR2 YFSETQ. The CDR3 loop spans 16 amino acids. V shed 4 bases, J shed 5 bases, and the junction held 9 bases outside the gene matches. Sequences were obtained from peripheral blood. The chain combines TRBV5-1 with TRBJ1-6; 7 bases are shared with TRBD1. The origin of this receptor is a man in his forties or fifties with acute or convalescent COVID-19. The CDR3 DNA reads TGCGCCAGCAGCAAACAGGGGCTTGGTGATAATTCACCCCTCCACTTT. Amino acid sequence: CASSKQGLGDNSPLHF.